The sequence of this T cell receptor beta chain was determined in a study of cytomegalovirus exposure and HLA in healthy donors. For the study at large: The same platform was used for the 130 or so validation repertoires as for the approximately 730 first-cohort repertoires, as reported in a later analysis.

Clones were sequenced by immunoSEQ multiplex PCR, and TCRdb holds only the in-frame ones, with some missing. This sample has around 98,000 clones, with 87% found just once. As to this clone: What it binds is unknown.

CDR3 length equals 14 residues. Germline assignment: CDR1 SGHRS and CDR2 YFSETQ. After removal of 4 bases from V and 7 bases from J, the junction contained 5 bases not matched to a gene. Study-level points and caveats: The study labeled fewer than 200 TCR beta chains cytomegalovirus-associated. Both high specificity and high sensitivity reportedly marked the classifier's diagnosis of cytomegalovirus status. According to a subsequent analysis, TCR clusters identified in the first cohort showed a tendency to co-occur across the approximately 120 validation repertoires.

The TCR comes from a woman between 25 and 40 years old in good health and CMV-seronegative. The sequencing input was PBMCs. The chain has TRBV5-1 and TRBJ2-4; 10 bases are shared with TRBD2. DNA of the CDR3: TGCGCCAGCAGCCCGGGACTAGCGTTGAACATTCAGTACTTC. Its protein is CASSPGLALNIQYF. The full variable domain, completed using reference TRBV5-1 and TRBJ2-4, is KAGVTQTPRYLIKTRGQQVTLSCSPISGHRSVSWYQQTPGQGLQFLFEYFSETQRNKGNFPGRFSGRQFSNSRSEMNVSTLELGDSALYLCASSPGLALNIQYFGAGTRLSVL.